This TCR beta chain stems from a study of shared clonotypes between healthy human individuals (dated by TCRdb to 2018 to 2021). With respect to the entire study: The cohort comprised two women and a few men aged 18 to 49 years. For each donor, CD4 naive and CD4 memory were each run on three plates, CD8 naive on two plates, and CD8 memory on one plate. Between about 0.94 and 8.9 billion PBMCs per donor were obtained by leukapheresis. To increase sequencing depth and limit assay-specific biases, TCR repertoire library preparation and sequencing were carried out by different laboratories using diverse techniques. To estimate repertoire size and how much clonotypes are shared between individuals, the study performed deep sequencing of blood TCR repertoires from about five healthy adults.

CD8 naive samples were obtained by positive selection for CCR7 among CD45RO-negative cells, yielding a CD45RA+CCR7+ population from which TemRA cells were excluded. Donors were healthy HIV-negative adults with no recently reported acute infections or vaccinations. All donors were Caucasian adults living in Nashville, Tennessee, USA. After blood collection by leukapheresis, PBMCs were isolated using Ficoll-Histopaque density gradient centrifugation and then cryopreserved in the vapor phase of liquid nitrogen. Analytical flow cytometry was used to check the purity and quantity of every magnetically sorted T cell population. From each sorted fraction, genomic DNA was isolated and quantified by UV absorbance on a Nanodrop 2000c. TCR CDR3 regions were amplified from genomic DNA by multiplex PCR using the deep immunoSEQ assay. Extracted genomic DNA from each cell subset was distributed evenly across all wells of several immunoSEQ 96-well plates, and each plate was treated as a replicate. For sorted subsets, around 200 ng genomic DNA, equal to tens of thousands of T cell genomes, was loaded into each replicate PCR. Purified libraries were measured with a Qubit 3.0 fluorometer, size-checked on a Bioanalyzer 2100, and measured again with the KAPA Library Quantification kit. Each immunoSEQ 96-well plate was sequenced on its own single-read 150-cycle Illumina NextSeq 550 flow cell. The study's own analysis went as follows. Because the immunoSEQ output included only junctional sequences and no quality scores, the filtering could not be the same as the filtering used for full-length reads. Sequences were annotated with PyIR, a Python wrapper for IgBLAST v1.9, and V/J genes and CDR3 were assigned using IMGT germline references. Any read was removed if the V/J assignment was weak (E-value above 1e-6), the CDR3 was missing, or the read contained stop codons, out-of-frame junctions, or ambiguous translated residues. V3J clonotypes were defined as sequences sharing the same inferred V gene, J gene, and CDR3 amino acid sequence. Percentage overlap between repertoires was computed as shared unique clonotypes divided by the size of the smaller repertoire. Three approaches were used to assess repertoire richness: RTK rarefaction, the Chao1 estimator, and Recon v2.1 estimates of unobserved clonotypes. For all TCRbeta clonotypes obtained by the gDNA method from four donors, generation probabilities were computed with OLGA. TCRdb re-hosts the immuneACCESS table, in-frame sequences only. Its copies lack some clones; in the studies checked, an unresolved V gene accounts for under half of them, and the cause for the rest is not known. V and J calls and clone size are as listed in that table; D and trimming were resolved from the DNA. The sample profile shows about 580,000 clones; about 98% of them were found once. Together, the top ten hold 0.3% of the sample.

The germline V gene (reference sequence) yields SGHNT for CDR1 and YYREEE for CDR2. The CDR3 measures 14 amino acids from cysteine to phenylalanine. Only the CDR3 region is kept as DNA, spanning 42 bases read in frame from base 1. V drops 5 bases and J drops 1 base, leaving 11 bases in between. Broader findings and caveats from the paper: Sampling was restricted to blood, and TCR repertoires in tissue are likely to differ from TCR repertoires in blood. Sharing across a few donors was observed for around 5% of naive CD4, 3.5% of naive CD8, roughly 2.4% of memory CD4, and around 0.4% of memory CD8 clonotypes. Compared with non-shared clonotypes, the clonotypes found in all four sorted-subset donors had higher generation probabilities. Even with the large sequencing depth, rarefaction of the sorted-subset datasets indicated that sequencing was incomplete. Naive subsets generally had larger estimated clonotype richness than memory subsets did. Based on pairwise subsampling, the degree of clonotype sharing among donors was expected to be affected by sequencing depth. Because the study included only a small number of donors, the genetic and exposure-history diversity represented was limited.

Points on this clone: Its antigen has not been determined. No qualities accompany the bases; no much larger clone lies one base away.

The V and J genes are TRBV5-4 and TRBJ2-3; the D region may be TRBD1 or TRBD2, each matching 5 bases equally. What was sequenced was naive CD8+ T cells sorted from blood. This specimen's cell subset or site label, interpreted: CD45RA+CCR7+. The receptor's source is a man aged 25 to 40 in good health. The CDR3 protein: CASSRLGGTDTQYF. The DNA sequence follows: TGTGCCAGCAGTCGGCTGGGGGGCACAGATACGCAGTATTTT.